This record concerns one TCR beta chain sequence. What it binds is not known. The data are from a study of T cells in Graves' hyperthyroidism and ophthalmopathy. Researchers took RNA transcripts and amplified the TCR beta CDR3 regions from them. The TCR CDR3 first-round RT-PCR relied on the HTBI primer set. One entry per CDR3 protein, called by TCRdb with MiXCR from the multiplex PCR reads. The sample lists hundreds of thousands of distinct CDR3 sequences; about 43% were seen once. Study observations and caveats: Within blood appeared most thyroid clonotypes that had expanded above 0.001.

Germline values: CDR1 DFQATT, CDR2 SNEGSKA (reference sequence). J gave up 7 bases and V 7 bases, and 4 bases lay outside the gene matches. The CDR3 has 12 residues. Graves' hyperthyroidism showing no ophthalmopathy progression within 18 months was considered stable. Those with hyperthyroidism were 18 to 65 years old, newly diagnosed, and ill for under 2 months. The sequence came from a woman under 30 with Graves' hyperthyroidism. The chain carries TRBV20-1 and TRBJ1-4; TRBD1 aligns across 9 bases. Sequenced sample: peripheral blood or thyroid tissue (not recorded which). The CDR3 loop reads CSEVTGGEKLFF. CDR3 DNA sequence: TGCAGTGAGGTGACAGGGGGTGAAAAACTGTTTTTT.